This TCR beta chain comes out of a study of cytomegalovirus exposure and HLA in healthy donors. Trimming took 2 bases from V and 2 from J; bases not matched to a gene: 6. This CDR3 region has 16 residues. CDR1 and CDR2 from the germline V gene are SGHAT and FQNNGV. A multiplex PCR was run with 60 Vbeta primers and 13 Jbeta primers. The assay was immunoSEQ multiplex PCR, and TCRdb's table has in-frame clones only and misses some. Of about 100,000 clones in the sample, about 68% are singletons; the top ten hold roughly 13%. Findings and caveats of the study: Upon later analysis, HLA-associated TCR beta chains proved more clonally expanded than other, equally common chains. Some V segments could not be told apart, so they were left out, TRBV6-2 and TRBV6-3 among them. There were a few CMV-associated chains whose specificity for CMV antigens was confirmed in vitro. The dataset shows that most TCR sequences were rare, while some public TCRs occurred in many donors.

This clone has just a few counts. Its target is unknown. This sequence was found in a male donor in good health and CMV-seropositive. This chain joins TRBV11-2 and TRBJ2-7, with TRBD1 identical over 10 bases. The source material was PBMCs. The CDR3 DNA follows: TGTGCCAGCAGCTTAAGCTGGACAGGGGGAGCCTACGAGCAGTACTTC. This gives the protein CASSLSWTGGAYEQYF.